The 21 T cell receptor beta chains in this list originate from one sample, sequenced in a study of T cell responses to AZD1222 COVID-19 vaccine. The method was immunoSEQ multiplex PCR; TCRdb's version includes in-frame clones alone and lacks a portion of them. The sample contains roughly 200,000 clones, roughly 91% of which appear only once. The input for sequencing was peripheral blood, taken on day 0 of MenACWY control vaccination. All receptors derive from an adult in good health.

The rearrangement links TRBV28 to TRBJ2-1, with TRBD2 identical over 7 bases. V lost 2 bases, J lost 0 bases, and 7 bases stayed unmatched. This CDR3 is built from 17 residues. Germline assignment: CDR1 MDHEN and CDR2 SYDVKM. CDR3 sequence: CASSLPSGASSYNEQFF. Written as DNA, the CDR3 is TGTGCCAGCAGTTTACCCAGCGGGGCCAGCTCCTACAATGAGCAGTTCTTC.

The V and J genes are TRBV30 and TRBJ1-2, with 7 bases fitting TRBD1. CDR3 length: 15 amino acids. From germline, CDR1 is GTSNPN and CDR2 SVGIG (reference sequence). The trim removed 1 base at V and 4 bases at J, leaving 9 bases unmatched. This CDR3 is CAWSAYGTDIYGYTF. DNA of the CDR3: TGTGCCTGGAGTGCCTACGGGACAGACATCTATGGCTACACCTTC.

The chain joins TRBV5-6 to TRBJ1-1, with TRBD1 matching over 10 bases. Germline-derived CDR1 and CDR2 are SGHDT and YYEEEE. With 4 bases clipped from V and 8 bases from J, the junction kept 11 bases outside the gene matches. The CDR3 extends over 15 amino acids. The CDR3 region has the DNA TGTGCCAGCAGCGCGACGGACAGGGGGATAGCGGAAGCTTTCTTT. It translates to CASSATDRGIAEAFF.

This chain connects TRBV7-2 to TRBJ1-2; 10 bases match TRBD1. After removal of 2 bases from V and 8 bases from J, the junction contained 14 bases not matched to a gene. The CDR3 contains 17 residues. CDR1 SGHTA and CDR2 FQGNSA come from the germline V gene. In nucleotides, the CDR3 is TGTGCCAGCAGCTTAACCTACGCCGGGACAGGGGAAAGGGGCTACACCTTC. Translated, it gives CASSLTYAGTGERGYTF.

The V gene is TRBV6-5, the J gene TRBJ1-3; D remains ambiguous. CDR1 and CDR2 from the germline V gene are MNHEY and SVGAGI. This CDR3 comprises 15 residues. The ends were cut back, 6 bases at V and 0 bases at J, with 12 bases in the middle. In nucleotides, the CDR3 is TGTGCCAGCAGCTTACAGACAATCTCTGGAAACACCATATATTTT. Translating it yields CASSLQTISGNTIYF.

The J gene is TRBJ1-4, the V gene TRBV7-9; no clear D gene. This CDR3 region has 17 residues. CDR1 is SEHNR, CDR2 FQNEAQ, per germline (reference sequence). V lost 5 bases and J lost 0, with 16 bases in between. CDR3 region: CASSPFVGHSTNEKLFF. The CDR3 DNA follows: TGTGCCAGCAGCCCCTTTGTGGGTCATTCAACTAATGAAAAACTGTTTTTT.

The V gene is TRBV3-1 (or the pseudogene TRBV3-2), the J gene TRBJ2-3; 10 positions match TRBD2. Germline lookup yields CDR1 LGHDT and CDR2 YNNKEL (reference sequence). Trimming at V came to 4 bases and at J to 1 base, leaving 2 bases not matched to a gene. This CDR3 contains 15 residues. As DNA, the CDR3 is TGTGCCAGCAGCCTAACTAGCGGGGGCACAGATACGCAGTATTTT. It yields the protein CASSLTSGGTDTQYF.

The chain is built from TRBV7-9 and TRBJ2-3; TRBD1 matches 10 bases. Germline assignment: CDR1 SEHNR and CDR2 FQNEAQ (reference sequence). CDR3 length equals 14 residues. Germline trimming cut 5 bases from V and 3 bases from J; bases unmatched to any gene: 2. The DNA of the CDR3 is TGTGCCAGCAGCCGGACAGGGGGGACAGATACGCAGTATTTT. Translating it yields CASSRTGGTDTQYF.

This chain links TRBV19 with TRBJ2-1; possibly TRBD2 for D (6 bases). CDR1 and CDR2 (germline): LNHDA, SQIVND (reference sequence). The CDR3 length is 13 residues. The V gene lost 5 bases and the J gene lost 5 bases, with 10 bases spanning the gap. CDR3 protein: CASSQLANNEQFF. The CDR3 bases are TGTGCCAGTAGTCAACTAGCAAACAATGAGCAGTTCTTC.

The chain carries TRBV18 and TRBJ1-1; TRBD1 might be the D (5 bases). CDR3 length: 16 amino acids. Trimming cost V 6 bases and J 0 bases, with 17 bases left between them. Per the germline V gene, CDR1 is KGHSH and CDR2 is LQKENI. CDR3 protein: CASSPRGVGMNTEAFF. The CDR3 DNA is TGTGCCAGCTCCCCTAGAGGGGTAGGGATGAACACTGAAGCTTTCTTT.

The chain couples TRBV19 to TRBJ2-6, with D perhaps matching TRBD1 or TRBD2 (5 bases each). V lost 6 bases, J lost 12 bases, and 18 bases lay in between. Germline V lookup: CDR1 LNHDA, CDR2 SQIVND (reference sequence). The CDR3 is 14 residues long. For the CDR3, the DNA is TGTGCCAGTAGGGCAGGGACCCAGGTGGGCGTCCTGACTTTC. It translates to CASRAGTQVGVLTF.

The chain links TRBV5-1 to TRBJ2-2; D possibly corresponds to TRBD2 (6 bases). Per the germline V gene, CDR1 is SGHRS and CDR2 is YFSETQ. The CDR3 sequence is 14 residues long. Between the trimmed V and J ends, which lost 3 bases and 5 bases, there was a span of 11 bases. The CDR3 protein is CASSSGEITGELFF. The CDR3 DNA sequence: TGCGCCAGCAGCTCGGGGGAAATAACCGGGGAGCTGTTTTTT.

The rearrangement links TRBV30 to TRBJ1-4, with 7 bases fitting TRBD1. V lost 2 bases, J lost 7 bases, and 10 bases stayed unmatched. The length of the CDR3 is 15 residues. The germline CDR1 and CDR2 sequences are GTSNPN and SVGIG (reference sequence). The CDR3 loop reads CAWSKDRVAGEKLFF. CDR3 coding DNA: TGTGCCTGGAGTAAAGACAGGGTAGCAGGTGAAAAACTGTTTTTT.

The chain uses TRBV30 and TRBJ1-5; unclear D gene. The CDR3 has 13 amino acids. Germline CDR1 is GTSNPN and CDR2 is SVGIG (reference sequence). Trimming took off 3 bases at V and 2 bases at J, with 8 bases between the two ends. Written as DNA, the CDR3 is TGTGCCTGGAGCCCCTCGGGCAATCAGCCCCAGCATTTT. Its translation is CAWSPSGNQPQHF.

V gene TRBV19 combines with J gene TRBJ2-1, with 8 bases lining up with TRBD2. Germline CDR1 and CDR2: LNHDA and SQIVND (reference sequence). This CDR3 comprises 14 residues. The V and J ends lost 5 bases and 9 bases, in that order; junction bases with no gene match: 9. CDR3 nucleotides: TGTGCCAGTAGTCCGGGAGGGGGATTCGGTGAGCAGTTCTTC. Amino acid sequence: CASSPGGGFGEQFF.

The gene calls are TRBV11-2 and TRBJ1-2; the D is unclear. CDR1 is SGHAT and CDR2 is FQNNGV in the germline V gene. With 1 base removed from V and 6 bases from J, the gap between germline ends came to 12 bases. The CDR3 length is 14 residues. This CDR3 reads CASSLVDHRDGYTF. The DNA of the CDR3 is TGTGCCAGCAGCTTAGTAGACCACCGGGATGGCTACACCTTC.

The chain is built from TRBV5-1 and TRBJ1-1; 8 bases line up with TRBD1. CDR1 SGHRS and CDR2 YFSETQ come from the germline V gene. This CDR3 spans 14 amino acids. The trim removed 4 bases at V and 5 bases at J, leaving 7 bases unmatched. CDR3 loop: CASSKGQDRTEAFF. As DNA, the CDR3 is TGCGCCAGCAGCAAGGGACAGGATAGGACTGAAGCTTTCTTT. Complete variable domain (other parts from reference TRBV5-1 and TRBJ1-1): KAGVTQTPRYLIKTRGQQVTLSCSPISGHRSVSWYQQTPGQGLQFLFEYFSETQRNKGNFPGRFSGRQFSNSRSEMNVSTLELGDSALYLCASSKGQDRTEAFFGQGTRLTVV.

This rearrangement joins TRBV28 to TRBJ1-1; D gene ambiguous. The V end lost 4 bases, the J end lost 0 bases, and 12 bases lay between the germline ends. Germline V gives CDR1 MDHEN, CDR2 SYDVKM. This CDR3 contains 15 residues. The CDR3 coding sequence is TGTGCCAGCAGTTACGGCAGCAATATGAACACTGAAGCTTTCTTT. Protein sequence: CASSYGSNMNTEAFF.

CDR3 nucleotide sequence: TGCGCCAGCAGCTTGACAGGGGATAATTCACCCCTCCACTTT. This sequence encodes CASSLTGDNSPLHF. V and J are TRBV5-1 and TRBJ1-6; TRBD1 agrees at 7 bases. Germline CDR1 reads SGHRS; CDR2 reads YFSETQ. V was pared by 1 base and J by 5 bases, with 0 bases of the junction left unmatched. CDR3 size: 14 residues.

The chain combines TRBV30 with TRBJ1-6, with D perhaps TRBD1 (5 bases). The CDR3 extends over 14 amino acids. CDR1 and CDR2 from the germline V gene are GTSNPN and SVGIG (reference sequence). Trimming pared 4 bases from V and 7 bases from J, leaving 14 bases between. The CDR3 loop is CAWTSGAPNSPLHF. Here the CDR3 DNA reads TGTGCCTGGACCTCTGGGGCCCCGAATTCACCCCTCCACTTT. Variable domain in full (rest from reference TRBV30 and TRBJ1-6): SQTIHQWPATLVQPVGSPLSLECTVEGTSNPNLYWYRQAAGRGLQLLFYSVGIGQISSEVPQNLSASRPQDRQFILSSKKLLLSDSGFYLCAWTSGAPNSPLHFGNGTRLTVT.

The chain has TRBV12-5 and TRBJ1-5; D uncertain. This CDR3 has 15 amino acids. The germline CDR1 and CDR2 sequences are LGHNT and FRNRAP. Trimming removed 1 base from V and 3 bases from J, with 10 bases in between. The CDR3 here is CASGLDPRFNQPQHF. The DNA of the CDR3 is TGTGCTAGTGGTTTGGACCCCAGGTTCAATCAGCCCCAGCATTTT.